These 8 T cell receptor beta chains came from one sample sequenced in a study of T cells expressing NK-cell markers. TCRdb re-called the 5' RACE reads; one entry per CDR3 protein, DNA not given. The sample data list 300,000 to 500,000 distinct CDR3 sequences. Sequenced: blood T cells: a sorted CD56 or NKG2C T cell subset, CD4+ or CD8+ T cells, or bulk PBMC T cells (not recorded which). The receptors were sampled from a woman in her forties or fifties in good health.

The chain carries TRBV4-1 and TRBJ1-2; the TCRdb D gene call, TRBD1, has no DNA to confirm it. The CDR3 spans 13 residues. Germline V gives CDR1 MGHRA, CDR2 YSYEKL. The CDR3 spells CASSQVSAGGYTF.

The chain uses TRBV3-1 and TRBJ2-7; no DNA is available, so the TRBD2 call from TCRdb remains unchecked. Germline CDR1 reads LGHDT; CDR2 reads YNNKEL (reference sequence). The CDR3 runs to 16 residues. CDR3 sequence: CASSFAGTASSYEQYF.

The rearrangement uses TRBV6-1 and TRBJ2-1; TCRdb designates TRBD2, a call that cannot be tested without DNA. Germline CDR1 reads MNHNS; CDR2 reads SASEGT. The CDR3 has 16 amino acids. The chain's CDR3 is CASSDYPGTSGREQFF.

V and J are TRBV2 and TRBJ2-5; as DNA is missing, the TRBD1 call by TCRdb cannot be tested. Germline V lookup: CDR1 SNHLY, CDR2 FYNNEI. The CDR3 loop spans 13 amino acids. This CDR3 reads CASSGTVQETQYF.

The chain carries TRBV5-1 and TRBJ2-2; TCRdb designates TRBD1, a call that cannot be tested without DNA. Germline V gene sequence: CDR1 SGHRS, CDR2 YFSETQ. There are 14 residues in the CDR3. CDR3 sequence reads: CASSYRANTGELFF.

The chain carries TRBV4-1 and TRBJ1-1; TCRdb indicates TRBD1, and absent DNA this call remains unverified. Germline loops: CDR1 MGHRA, CDR2 YSYEKL. This CDR3 has 14 amino acids. The CDR3 region is CASSQVPRTGKAFF.

The chain joins TRBV6-1 to TRBJ2-1; TCRdb returns TRBD2, unconfirmable since there is no DNA. This CDR3 region has 15 residues. The germline V gene has CDR1 MNHNS and CDR2 SASEGT. This chain's CDR3 is CASSESERETDEQFF.

This chain joins TRBV25-1 and TRBJ2-1; with no DNA, the TCRdb D assignment of TRBD1 cannot be verified. This CDR3 is 16 amino acids long. Germline V CDR1 and CDR2: MGHDK, SYGVNS. The CDR3 region is CASSIPGTRPYNEQFF.